A selection of T cell receptor beta chains follows, all from one sample in a study of shared clonotypes between healthy human individuals. Clones were read by immunoSEQ multiplex PCR, and TCRdb kept only the in-frame ones, dropping some. The table shows 2 million to 2.5 million clones, with about 94% occurring only once. Material for sequencing was naive CD4+ T cells sorted from blood. The receptors were gathered from a man in his late teens or twenties in good health. The CDR3 runs from the conserved cysteine through the conserved F or W. D genes are given only for firm matches. The listing skips clone size in some rows; elsewhere it reads once, few, many or a size class.

size | J | D | V | DNA | CDR3
- | TRBJ2-5 | - | TRBV5-1 | TGCGCCAGCAGCTTGGGGGACCGAGAGACCCAGTACTTC | CASSLGDRETQYF
- | TRBJ2-2 | - | TRBV6-1 | TGTGCCAGCAGTATCCAGGGGCGCGCGGAGCTGTTTTTT | CASSIQGRAELFF
- | TRBJ2-2 | TRBD2 | TRBV6-5 | TGTGCCAGCAGGCGGCTAGCGGGGGGTACCGGGGAGCTGTTTTTT | CASRRLAGGTGELFF
- | TRBJ2-5 | TRBD1 | TRBV10-3 | TGTGCCACCGGACAGGGGGGGGAGACCCAGTACTTC | CATGQGGETQYF
- | TRBJ2-1 | - | TRBV18 | TGTGCCAGCTCACCGGGAGGACGCGTCCCCTGGCAGTTCTTC | CASSPGGRVPWQFF
- | TRBJ2-5 | TRBD2 | TRBV18 | TGTGCCAGCTCACAGGGACTAGCGGGGGAAGAGACCCAGTACTTC | CASSQGLAGEETQYF
- | TRBJ2-3 | - | TRBV7-9 | TGTGCCAGCAGCTTAGGTCTAACACGGTCAACTAGCACAGATACGCAGTATTTT | CASSLGLTRSTSTDTQYF
- | TRBJ1-2 | - | TRBV15 | TGTGCCACCAGTAGCGGCTATGGCTACACCTTC | CATSSGYGYTF
- | TRBJ2-7 | TRBD2 | TRBV27 | TGTGCCAGCAGTTTCGGGGGGGCGAACTACGAGCAGTACTTC | CASSFGGANYEQYF
- | TRBJ2-7 | TRBD1 | TRBV25-1 | TGTGCCAGCAGTGAGGTAGGGACAGGCTTCAAGTTGGTCTTC | CASSEVGTGFKLVF
- | TRBJ1-5 | - | TRBV30 | TGTGCCTGGAGTCGAGACCCCCTGGGGGCCCAGCATTTT | CAWSRDPLGAQHF
once | TRBJ2-1 | TRBD2 | TRBV27 | TGTGCCAGCAGTGGACTAGCGGTTAACAATGAGCAGTTCTTC | CASSGLAVNNEQFF
- | TRBJ2-7 | - | TRBV6-1 | TGTGCCAGCAGCTGGGGCTACGAGCAGTACTTC | CASSWGYEQYF
- | TRBJ1-1 | - | TRBV28 | TGTGCCAGCAGTTTAATCTGGGACACTGAAGCTTTCTTT | CASSLIWDTEAFF
- | TRBJ1-5 | - | TRBV6-5 | TGTGCCAGCGGGTATGGGGGGTTAGGGAATCAGCCCCAGCATTTT | CASGYGGLGNQPQHF
- | TRBJ2-3 | - | TRBV7-6 | TGTGCCAGCAGCAGACAAGTTCTACCATCCCCTAGCACAGATACGCAGTATTTT | CASSRQVLPSPSTDTQYF
once | TRBJ2-3 | TRBD2 | TRBV6-5 | TGTGCCAGCAGTTATCAGCGGGGGACCACAGATACGCAGTATTTT | CASSYQRGTTDTQYF
few | TRBJ1-4 | - | TRBV19 | TGTGCCACAAAGCAACCCCTAAAGGCCACTAATGAAAAACTGTTTTTT | CATKQPLKATNEKLFF
- | TRBJ1-2 | - | TRBV7-6 | TGTGCCAGCAGCTTCACAGTTAGCTATGGCTACACCTTC | CASSFTVSYGYTF
- | TRBJ1-4 | TRBD1 | TRBV27 | TGTGCCAGCAGTTTAGGCGACAGGGGGCGAGATGAAAAACTGTTTTTT | CASSLGDRGRDEKLFF
- | TRBJ1-1 | - | TRBV7-9 | TGTGCCAGCAGCTTCGAGGGGTCCGGGGCAGCTTTCTTT | CASSFEGSGAAFF
- | TRBJ2-3 | - | TRBV7-9 | TGTGCCAGCAGCCCGTGGCACCCCACAGATACGCAGTATTTT | CASSPWHPTDTQYF
- | TRBJ2-2 | - | TRBV4-1 | TGCGCCAGCAGCCAAACAGGGTATGGCTCCCCCGGGGAGCTGTTTTTT | CASSQTGYGSPGELFF
- | TRBJ1-3 | - | TRBV4-1 | TGCGCCAGCAGCCCGACAGGTCTGGGCGGAAACACCATATATTTT | CASSPTGLGGNTIYF
- | TRBJ2-3 | - | TRBV7-3 | TGTGCCAGCAGCTTTACGTCCGGGGGTGGCACAGATACGCAGTATTTT | CASSFTSGGGTDTQYF
- | TRBJ2-7 | TRBD1 | TRBV6-1 | TGTGCCAGCAGAAGGACAGGGCTTGACGAGCAGTACTTC | CASRRTGLDEQYF
once | TRBJ2-1 | TRBD1 | TRBV2 | TGTGCCAGCAGTAAGAACAGGGGCGAGGAGCAGTTCTTC | CASSKNRGEEQFF
- | TRBJ2-7 | - | TRBV18 | TGTGCCAGCTCAGGTTCAGGGGTCGGATCCTACGAGCAGTACTTC | CASSGSGVGSYEQYF
once | TRBJ1-2 | TRBD1 | TRBV5-4 | TGTGCCAGCAGCTTAGGTCAGGGGGCGCAGGGCTACACCTTC | CASSLGQGAQGYTF
- | TRBJ2-7 | - | TRBV18 | TGTGCCAGCTCCCAGGGGGGAGCGTCGAGTCCTTACGAGCAGTACTTC | CASSQGGASSPYEQYF
- | TRBJ2-2 | - | TRBV4-1 | TGCGCCAGCAGCCAAGCCAGGGTTCGGACCGGGGAGCTGTTTTTT | CASSQARVRTGELFF
- | TRBJ2-5 | TRBD2 | TRBV6-6 | TGTGCCAGCCTGACTAGCGGGAGGGCCGAGGAGACCCAGTACTTC | CASLTSGRAEETQYF
- | TRBJ2-5 | - | TRBV7-8 | TGTGCCAGCAGCCGTATCAGGGGTGCCGAGACCCAGTACTTC | CASSRIRGAETQYF
- | TRBJ1-3 | - | TRBV7-6 | TGTGCCAGCAGCTTAGCAGGGGGTACTGGAAACACCATATATTTT | CASSLAGGTGNTIYF
once | TRBJ1-5 | TRBD1 | TRBV11-2 | TGTGCCAGTTTGCCCCGGACAGGGGGCGGTCAGCCCCAGCATTTT | CASLPRTGGGQPQHF
- | TRBJ2-5 | TRBD2 | TRBV29-1 | TGCAGCGTTGACTCGCGGGGGTCCCAAGAGACCCAGTACTTC | CSVDSRGSQETQYF
- | TRBJ1-2 | - | TRBV29-1 | TGCAGCGTTGACTCCAGGGGCGCGTCTCAAGTCTATGGCTACACCTTC | CSVDSRGASQVYGYTF
- | TRBJ1-5 | - | TRBV28 | TGTGCCAGCAGTTTATTAGGGTCCAGCAATCAGCCCCAGCATTTT | CASSLLGSSNQPQHF
once | TRBJ1-3 | - | TRBV28 | TGTGCCAGCATAGGTGGGGGGGCAGGTGGAAACACCATATATTTT | CASIGGGAGGNTIYF
- | TRBJ2-7 | - | TRBV4-1 | TGCGCCAGCAGCCAAGAAGTGGGACTTCTCTACGAGCAGTACTTC | CASSQEVGLLYEQYF
- | TRBJ1-5 | - | TRBV5-4 | TGTGCCAGCAGCTTCGACGGAGGAAATCAGCCCCAGCATTTT | CASSFDGGNQPQHF
- | TRBJ1-2 | - | TRBV5-4 | TGTGCCAGCAGCTCATACATTCAGGGAGGGACCTATGGCTACACCTTC | CASSSYIQGGTYGYTF
- | TRBJ1-1 | - | TRBV2 | TGTGCCAGCAGCACGGACGCTAACACTGAAGCTTTCTTT | CASSTDANTEAFF
- | TRBJ1-2 | - | TRBV9 | TGTGCCAGCAGCACCCAGCTACAGGGTTCTAACTATGGCTACACCTTC | CASSTQLQGSNYGYTF
- | TRBJ2-5 | - | TRBV25-1 | TGTGCCAGCAGTGAATTCCGGGGGGCTGAAGAGACCCAGTACTTC | CASSEFRGAEETQYF
- | TRBJ1-1 | - | TRBV30 | TGTGCCTGGATTTCAGTGTGGGGGGCGCGGACTGAAGCTTTCTTT | CAWISVWGARTEAFF
- | TRBJ1-2 | - | TRBV6-5 | TGTGCCAGCAGTTTTATGACAGGCGGCGATGGCTACACCTTC | CASSFMTGGDGYTF
once | TRBJ2-6 | - | TRBV6-5 | TGTGCCAGCAGAGGGCTAGGAGGGGAGGTCAACGTCCTGACTTTC | CASRGLGGEVNVLTF